Each of the 28 T cell receptor beta chains below was sequenced from the same sample in a study of T-cell reconstitution after alpha-beta-depleted transplantation in children. TCRbeta library preparation incorporated unique molecular identifiers. TCRdb itself ran the PCR reads through MiXCR, one entry per CDR3 protein. The sample has 300,000 to 400,000 distinct CDR3 sequences, about 14% seen once. This specimen consisted of PBMCs, obtained from the stem cell graft. The receptors stem from a human donor who donated a stem cell graft to a child with Fanconi anemia.

The chain carries TRBV20-1 and TRBJ1-2; TRBD1 is a possible D gene (5 bases). Germline CDR1 and CDR2: DFQATT and SNEGSKA (reference sequence). Between the trimmed V and J ends, which lost 0 bases and 3 bases, there was a span of 14 bases. CDR3 size: 15 residues. CDR3 bases: TGCAGTGCTAGAGATGGGTCGAGGGGTGACTATGGCTACACCTTC. This codes for CSARDGSRGDYGYTF.

This clonotype was seen a few times. The rearrangement links TRBV4-2 to TRBJ2-2; D not certain. Trimming cost V 4 bases and J 8 bases, with 23 bases left between them. The CDR3 contains 17 residues. The V gene's germline CDR1 is LGHNA and CDR2 YNFKEQ. CDR3 in amino acids: CASSPEPRTLNTGELFF. In nucleotides, the CDR3 is TGTGCCAGCAGCCCCGAGCCGAGGACCTTAAATACGGGGGAGCTGTTTTTT.

This clonotype showed up many times. The V gene is TRBV20-1, the J gene TRBJ2-3; TRBD2 aligns across 7 bases. CDR3 length: 14 amino acids. Germline CDR1 is DFQATT and CDR2 is SNEGSKA (reference sequence). V dropped 3 bases and J dropped 6; count of bases not matched to a gene: 9. This CDR3 is CSASQGGVGDTQYF. The CDR3 DNA is TGCAGTGCTAGCCAGGGAGGGGTGGGGGATACGCAGTATTTT.

This clonotype has a count of ten or more. The rearrangement links TRBV28 to TRBJ2-7, with 7 bases lining up with TRBD1. Germline V gene lookup returns CDR1 MDHEN and CDR2 SYDVKM. Losses at the gene ends were 5 bases for V and 0 bases for J; bases not matched to a gene: 16. The CDR3 contains 18 residues. DNA for the CDR3: TGTGCCAGCAGTCATCTTAGAGGGGGACAGACTACCTCCTACGAGCAGTACGTC. It is translated as CASSHLRGGQTTSYEQYV.

The V and J genes are TRBV7-8 and TRBJ2-7, with 7 bases identical to TRBD2. The germline V gene encodes CDR1 SGHVS and CDR2 FQNEAQ. CDR3 length equals 14 residues. Trimming cost V 3 bases and J 7 bases; bases outside gene matches: 9. The CDR3 region has the DNA TGTGCCAGCAGCTTCTCTTCCGGGAGGCATGAGCAGTACGTC. Protein sequence: CASSFSSGRHEQYV.

The chain couples TRBV9 to TRBJ2-5; D gene unclear. Germline values: CDR1 SGDLS, CDR2 YYNGEE. This CDR3 has 13 residues. Between the trimmed V and J ends, which lost 0 bases and 5 bases, there was a span of 8 bases. In nucleotides, the CDR3 is TGTGCCAGCAGCGTAGATGATGGGGAGACCCAGTACTTC. Encoded protein: CASSVDDGETQYF.

The gene calls are TRBV12-3 or TRBV12-4 and TRBJ2-2; D gene uncertain. This CDR3 is 17 amino acids long. V shed 4 bases and J shed 1 base, with 16 bases lying between them. This CDR3 is CASSSFPPFWNTGELFF. CDR3 nucleotide sequence: TGTGCCAGCAGTTCTTTCCCCCCCTTTTGGAACACCGGGGAGCTGTTTTTT.

The chain uses TRBV7-8 and TRBJ2-2; D unresolved. Per germline, CDR1 SGHVS and CDR2 FQNEAQ. V was cut by 8 bases and J by 11 bases, with 9 bases left in between. The length of the CDR3 is 10 residues. CDR3 loop: CASSGSELFF. CDR3 nucleotide sequence: TGTGCCAGCTCTGGGTCCGAGCTGTTTTTT.

This clonotype was detected ten times or more. The chain joins TRBV29-1 to TRBJ1-2; 9 nucleotides match TRBD1. J was trimmed by 8 bases and V by 4 bases; bases with no gene match: 5. Germline V gene data show CDR1 as SQVTM and CDR2 as ANQGSEA. The CDR3 contains 12 residues. The CDR3 DNA is TGCAGCGTTGGGGACAGGGAGGAAGGCTACACCTTC. Its protein product is CSVGDREEGYTF.

This clonotype occurred many times. The chain combines TRBV4-2 with TRBJ2-2; 10 positions agree with TRBD1. Germline CDR1 is LGHNA and CDR2 is YNFKEQ. J gave up 4 bases and V 4 bases, and 9 bases lay outside the gene matches. This CDR3 contains 17 residues. In DNA, the CDR3 is TGTGCCAGCAGCCCATCGACAGGGGGCTTTGGCACCGGGGAGCTGTTTTTT. Protein product: CASSPSTGGFGTGELFF.

This clonotype was picked up a small number of times. V is TRBV7-2 and J is TRBJ2-1; D may be TRBD1 (5 bases). CDR1 and CDR2 from the germline V gene are SGHTA and FQGNSA. The CDR3 consists of 15 residues. V lost 2 bases and J lost 5, with 13 bases in between. For the CDR3, the DNA is TGTGCCAGCAGCTTATTTGTGGGCAGGGACAATGAGCAGTTCTTC. Its protein is CASSLFVGRDNEQFF.

This clonotype came up many times. The V gene is TRBV12-3 or TRBV12-4, the J gene TRBJ2-3, with a tentative D call TRBD2 (5 bases). V was shortened by 3 bases and J by 0 bases, with 10 bases between the two germline ends. This CDR3 is 15 amino acids long. The DNA of the CDR3 is TGTGCCAGCAGTTTGGCGGGCCTTAGCACAGATACGCAGTATTTT. Translation: CASSLAGLSTDTQYF.

This clonotype was seen a handful of times. The V and J genes are TRBV11-2 and TRBJ2-1; 9 bases are shared with TRBD2. Looked up from germline, CDR1 is SGHAT and CDR2 is FQNNGV. This CDR3 region has 12 residues. Trimming cost V 5 bases and J 16 bases; bases outside gene matches: 9. This CDR3 is CASSPTLAGVFF. The CDR3 DNA follows: TGTGCCAGCAGCCCCACTTTAGCGGGGGTTTTCTTC.

The chain uses TRBV27 and TRBJ2-3; weak D call: TRBD2 (5 bases). Germline values: CDR1 MNHEY, CDR2 SMNVEV (reference sequence). The CDR3 has 14 amino acids. V was cut by 5 bases and J by 1 base, with 10 bases left in between. CDR3 nucleotide sequence: TGTGCCAGCAGTGTTCTAGCTGGCACAGATACGCAGTATTTT. Encoded protein: CASSVLAGTDTQYF.

DNA for the CDR3: TGTGCCAGCAGTCCCCTGGCTTGGGGCAATCAGCCCCAGCATTTT. This encodes CASSPLAWGNQPQHF. This chain uses TRBV6-2 or TRBV6-3 with TRBJ1-5; D ambiguous. V was pared by 5 bases and J by 2 bases, with 13 bases between. This CDR3 has 15 amino acids. Germline loops: CDR1 MNHEY, CDR2 SVGEGT.

Only a few counts were recorded for this clonotype. V is TRBV6-1 and J is TRBJ1-5; TRBD1 agrees at 8 bases. The V gene end was trimmed by 8 bases and the J gene end by 6 bases; junction bases not matched to a gene: 9. The CDR3 runs to 14 residues. In germline, CDR1 is MNHNS, CDR2 SASEGT. The CDR3 nucleotides are TGTGCCAGCCGAGGTACAGGGGGAGTTCAGCCCCAGCATTTT. This translates into CASRGTGGVQPQHF.

This clonotype came up many times. V and J are TRBV12-3 or TRBV12-4 and TRBJ2-3; 8 bases line up with TRBD1. The CDR3 is 15 residues long. The junction had 10 bases not matched to a gene; V was cut back by 5 bases and J by 6 bases. The CDR3 nucleotides are TGTGCCAGCAGTCTCCAGACAGGGGCGGCTGATACGCAGTATTTT. The encoded protein is CASSLQTGAADTQYF.

This rearrangement joins TRBV7-2 to TRBJ2-7; D might be TRBD1 or TRBD2, each matching 6 bases. CDR1 and CDR2 (germline): SGHTA, FQGNSA. Between the trimmed V and J ends, which lost 1 base and 4 bases, there was a span of 11 bases. The CDR3 totals 14 residues. In DNA form, the CDR3 reads TGTGCCAGCAGCTTAGTAGGGGGGACATACGAGCAGTACTTC. Translating it yields CASSLVGGTYEQYF.

This clonotype was detected many times. This chain joins TRBV6-2 or TRBV6-3 and TRBJ2-1; TRBD2 is a possible D gene (5 bases). The CDR3 length is 17 residues. The germline V gene has CDR1 MNHEY and CDR2 SVGEGT. Deletions cut 2 bases from V and 4 bases from J, with 18 bases between. CDR3: CASSYLPGLTGYNEQFF. Here the CDR3 DNA reads TGTGCCAGCAGTTACCTCCCCGGTCTTACGGGGTACAATGAGCAGTTCTTC.

This clonotype was counted only a few times. This chain uses TRBV4-3 with TRBJ1-2, with TRBD1 identical over 7 bases. V lost 4 bases and J lost 2; bases outside the gene matches: 4. The CDR3 spans 14 residues. In germline, CDR1 is LGHNA, CDR2 YSLEER. The CDR3 nucleotides read TGCGCCAGCAGCCGGGACAGATTAAACTATGGCTACACCTTC. This translates into CASSRDRLNYGYTF.

This clonotype was counted ten times or more. The CDR3 is CASSPQKGRGETQYF. In nucleotides, the CDR3 is TGTGCCAGCAGTCCCCAAAAGGGCAGGGGAGAGACCCAGTACTTC. The chain couples TRBV2 to TRBJ2-5; the D gene is possibly TRBD1 (6 bases). From germline, CDR1 is SNHLY and CDR2 FYNNEI. The V end was cut by 5 bases, the J end by 4 bases, with 17 bases between. This CDR3 spans 15 amino acids.

This clonotype was seen more than once but under ten times. V is TRBV5-1 and J is TRBJ2-5; tentatively, D is TRBD2 (5 bases). Germline V CDR1 and CDR2: SGHRS, YFSETQ. This CDR3 has 14 amino acids. Trimming cost V 5 bases and J 4 bases, with 15 bases left between them. The CDR3 loop is CASRPLIGGETQYF. DNA for the CDR3: TGCGCCAGCAGGCCGCTTATAGGAGGAGAGACCCAGTACTTC. The full variable domain, rest sourced from reference TRBV5-1 and TRBJ2-5, is KAGVTQTPRYLIKTRGQQVTLSCSPISGHRSVSWYQQTPGQGLQFLFEYFSETQRNKGNFPGRFSGRQFSNSRSEMNVSTLELGDSALYLCASRPLIGGETQYFGPGTRLLVL.

The rearrangement uses TRBV25-1 and TRBJ2-2; 8 nucleotides agree with TRBD1. CDR1 and CDR2 from the germline V gene are MGHDK and SYGVNS. V was clipped by 5 bases and J by 4 bases; unmatched bases: 6. The CDR3 loop spans 15 amino acids. The CDR3 nucleotides are TGTGCCAGCAGTCCCTTTGACAGGGGCACCGGGGAGCTGTTTTTT. It translates to CASSPFDRGTGELFF.

For this clonotype: With a much larger clone just one base away, this may be a read error. The rearrangement links TRBV11-2 to TRBJ2-3; 7 nucleotides align to TRBD1. Germline loops: CDR1 SGHAT, CDR2 FQNNGV. The CDR3 spans 15 residues. CDR3 nucleotide sequence: TGTGGCAGCAGCCCCGCAGACAGGGAAGCAGATACGCAGTATTTT. The encoded protein is CGSSPADREADTQYF.

The chain recombines TRBV12-3 or TRBV12-4 with TRBJ2-5; weak D call: TRBD2 (6 bases). V lost 6 bases and J lost 2, with 13 bases in between. The CDR3 covers 14 residues. CDR3 amino acids: CASRQTGGQETQYF. CDR3 in DNA: TGTGCCAGCAGACAAACCGGGGGTCAAGAGACCCAGTACTTC.

This clonotype was seen a few times. DNA of the CDR3: TGTGCCAGCAGTTACCTGGACAGGGGACCCGGGGAGCTGTTTTTT. This codes for CASSYLDRGPGELFF. The chain employs TRBV6-5 and TRBJ2-2; 9 nucleotides line up with TRBD1. Germline V gives CDR1 MNHEY, CDR2 SVGAGI. The CDR3 length is 15 residues. Trimming removed 2 bases from V and 6 bases from J; junction bases left unmatched: 4.

At least ten counts were recorded for this clonotype. This rearrangement joins TRBV12-5 to TRBJ2-1; no clear D gene. The CDR3 is made up of 12 amino acids. Germline V gene lookup returns CDR1 LGHNT and CDR2 FRNRAP. The germline V and J ends were trimmed by 4 bases and 3 bases, with 4 bases remaining between them. The CDR3 region is CASGSYYNEQFF. CDR3 nucleotide sequence: TGTGCTAGTGGTTCATACTACAATGAGCAGTTCTTC. The full variable domain, in which reference TRBV12-5 and TRBJ2-1 provide the parts outside the CDR3, is DARVTQTPRHKVTEMGQEVTMRCQPILGHNTVFWYRQTMMQGLELLAYFRNRAPLDDSGMPKDRFSAEMPDATLATLKIQPSEPRDSAVYFCASGSYYNEQFFGPGTRLTVL.

The chain couples TRBV11-2 to TRBJ2-2; D tentatively fits TRBD1 or TRBD2 (5 bases each). Germline CDR1 and CDR2: SGHAT and FQNNGV. The V gene lost 0 bases and the J gene lost 1 base, with 21 bases spanning the gap. The CDR3 length is 20 residues. The CDR3 DNA follows: TGTGCCAGCAGCTTAGAGGTGGCTAGTTCTGATGGGGGGAACACCGGGGAGCTGTTTTTT. This sequence encodes CASSLEVASSDGGNTGELFF.